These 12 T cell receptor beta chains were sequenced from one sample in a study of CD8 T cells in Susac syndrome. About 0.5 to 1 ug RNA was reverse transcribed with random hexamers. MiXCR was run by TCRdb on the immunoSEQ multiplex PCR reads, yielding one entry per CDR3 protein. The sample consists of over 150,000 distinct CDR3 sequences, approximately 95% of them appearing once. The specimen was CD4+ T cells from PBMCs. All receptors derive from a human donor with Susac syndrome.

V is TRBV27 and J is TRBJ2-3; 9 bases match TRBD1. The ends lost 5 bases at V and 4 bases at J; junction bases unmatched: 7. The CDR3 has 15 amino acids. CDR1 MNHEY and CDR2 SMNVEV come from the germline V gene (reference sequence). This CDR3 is CASSPRDRESDTQYF. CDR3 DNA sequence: TGTGCCAGCAGTCCGAGGGACAGGGAATCAGATACGCAGTATTTT.

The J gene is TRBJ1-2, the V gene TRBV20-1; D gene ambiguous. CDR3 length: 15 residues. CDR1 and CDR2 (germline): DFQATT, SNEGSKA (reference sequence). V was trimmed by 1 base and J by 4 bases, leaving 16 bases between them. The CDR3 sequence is CSARVRAAPSYGYTF. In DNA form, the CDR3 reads TGCAGTGCTAGAGTTCGGGCAGCACCTAGCTATGGCTACACCTTC.

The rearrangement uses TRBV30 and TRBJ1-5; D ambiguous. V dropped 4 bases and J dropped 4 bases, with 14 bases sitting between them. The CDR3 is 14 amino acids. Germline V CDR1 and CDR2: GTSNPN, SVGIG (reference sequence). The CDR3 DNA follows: TGTGCCTGGACCCAGCTGGGCAGAAATCAGCCCCAGCATTTT. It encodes CAWTQLGRNQPQHF.

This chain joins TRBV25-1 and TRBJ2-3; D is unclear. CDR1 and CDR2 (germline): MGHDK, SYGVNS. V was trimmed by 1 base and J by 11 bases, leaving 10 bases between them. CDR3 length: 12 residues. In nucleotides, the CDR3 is TGTGCCAGCAGTGAATCGTCTCTTAGGCAGTATTTT. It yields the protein CASSESSLRQYF.

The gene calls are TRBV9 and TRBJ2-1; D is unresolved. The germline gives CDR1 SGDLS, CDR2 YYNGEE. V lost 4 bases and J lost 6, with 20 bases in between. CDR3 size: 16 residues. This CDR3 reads CASSREGALLSNEQFF. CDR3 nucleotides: TGTGCCAGCAGCCGAGAAGGCGCACTCCTTTCCAATGAGCAGTTCTTC. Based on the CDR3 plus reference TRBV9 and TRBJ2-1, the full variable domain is DSGVTQTPKHLITATGQRVTLRCSPRSGDLSVYWYQQSLDQGLQFLIQYYNGEERAKGNILERFSAQQFPDLHSELNLSSLELGDSALYFCASSREGALLSNEQFFGPGTRLTVL.

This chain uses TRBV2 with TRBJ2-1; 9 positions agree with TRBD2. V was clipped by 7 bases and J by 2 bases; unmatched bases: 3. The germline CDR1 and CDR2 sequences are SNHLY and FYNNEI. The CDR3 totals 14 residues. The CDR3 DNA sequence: TGTGCCAGCACTAGCGGGACAACCTACAATGAGCAGTTCTTC. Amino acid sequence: CASTSGTTYNEQFF.

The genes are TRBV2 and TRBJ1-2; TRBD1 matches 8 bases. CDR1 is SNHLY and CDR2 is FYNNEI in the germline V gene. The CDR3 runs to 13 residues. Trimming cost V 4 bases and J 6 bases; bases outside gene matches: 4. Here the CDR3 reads CASSAQGADGYTF. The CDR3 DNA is TGTGCCAGCAGTGCCCAGGGGGCTGATGGCTACACCTTC.

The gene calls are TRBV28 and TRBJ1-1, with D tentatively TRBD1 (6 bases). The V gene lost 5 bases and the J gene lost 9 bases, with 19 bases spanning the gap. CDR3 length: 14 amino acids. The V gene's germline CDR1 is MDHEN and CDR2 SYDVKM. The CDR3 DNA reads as TGTGCCAGCAGTCCATCGCGAGGACAGAGTAAAGCTTTCTTT. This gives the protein CASSPSRGQSKAFF.

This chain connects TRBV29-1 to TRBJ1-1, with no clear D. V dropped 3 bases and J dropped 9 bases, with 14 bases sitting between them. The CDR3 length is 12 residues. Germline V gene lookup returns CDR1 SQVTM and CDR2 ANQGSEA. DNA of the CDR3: TGCAGCGTTGAGGCAGCCCTTCAAAAAGCTTTCTTT. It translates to CSVEAALQKAFF.

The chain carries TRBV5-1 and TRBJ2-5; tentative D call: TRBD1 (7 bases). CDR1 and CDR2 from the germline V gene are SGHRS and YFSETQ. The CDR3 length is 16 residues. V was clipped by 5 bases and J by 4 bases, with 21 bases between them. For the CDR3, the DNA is TGCGCCAGCAGTCCGTACGGAGGGGGCCGGGGAGAGACCCAGTACTTC. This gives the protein CASSPYGGGRGETQYF.

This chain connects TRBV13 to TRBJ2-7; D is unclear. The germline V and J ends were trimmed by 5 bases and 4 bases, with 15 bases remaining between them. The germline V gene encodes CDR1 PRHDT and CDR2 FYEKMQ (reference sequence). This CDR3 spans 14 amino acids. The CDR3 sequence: CASSLRAEAYEQYF. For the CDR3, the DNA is TGTGCCAGCAGCCTGCGAGCCGAGGCGTACGAGCAGTACTTC.

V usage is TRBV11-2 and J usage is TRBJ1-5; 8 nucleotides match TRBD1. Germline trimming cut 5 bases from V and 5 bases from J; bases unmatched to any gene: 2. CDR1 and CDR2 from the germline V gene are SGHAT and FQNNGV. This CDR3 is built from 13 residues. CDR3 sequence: CASSMDRDQPQHF. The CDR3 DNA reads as TGTGCCAGCAGCATGGACAGGGATCAGCCCCAGCATTTT.